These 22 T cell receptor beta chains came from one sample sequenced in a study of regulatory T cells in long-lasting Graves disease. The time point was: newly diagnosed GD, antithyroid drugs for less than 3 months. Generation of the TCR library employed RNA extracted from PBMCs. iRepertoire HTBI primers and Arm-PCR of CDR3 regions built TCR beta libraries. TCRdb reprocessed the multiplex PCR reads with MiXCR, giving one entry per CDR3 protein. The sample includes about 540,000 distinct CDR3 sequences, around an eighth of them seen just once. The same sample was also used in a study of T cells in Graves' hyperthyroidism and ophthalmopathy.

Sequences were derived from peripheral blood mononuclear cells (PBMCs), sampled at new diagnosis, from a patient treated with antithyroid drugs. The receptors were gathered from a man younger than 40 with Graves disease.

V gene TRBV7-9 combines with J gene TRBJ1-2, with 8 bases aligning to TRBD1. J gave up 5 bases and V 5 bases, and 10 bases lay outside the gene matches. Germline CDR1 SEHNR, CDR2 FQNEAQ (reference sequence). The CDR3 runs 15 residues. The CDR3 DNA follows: TGTGCCAGCAGCCGTTTAGCAGACAGGGGATATGGCTACACCTTC. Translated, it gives CASSRLADRGYGYTF.

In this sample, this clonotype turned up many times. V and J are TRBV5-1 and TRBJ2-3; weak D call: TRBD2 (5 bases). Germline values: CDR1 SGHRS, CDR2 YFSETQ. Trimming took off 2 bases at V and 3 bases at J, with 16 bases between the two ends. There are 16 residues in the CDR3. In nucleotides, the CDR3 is TGCGCCAGCAGCTTTTCGTTAACGGGATTTACAGATACGCAGTATTTT. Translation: CASSFSLTGFTDTQYF.

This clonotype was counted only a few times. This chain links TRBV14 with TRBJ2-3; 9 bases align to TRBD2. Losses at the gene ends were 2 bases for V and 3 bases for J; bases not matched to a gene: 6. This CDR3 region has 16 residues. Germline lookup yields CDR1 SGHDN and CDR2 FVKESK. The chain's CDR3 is CASSQYAGGPTDTQYF. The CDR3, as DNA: TGTGCCAGCAGCCAATACGCGGGAGGGCCAACAGATACGCAGTATTTT.

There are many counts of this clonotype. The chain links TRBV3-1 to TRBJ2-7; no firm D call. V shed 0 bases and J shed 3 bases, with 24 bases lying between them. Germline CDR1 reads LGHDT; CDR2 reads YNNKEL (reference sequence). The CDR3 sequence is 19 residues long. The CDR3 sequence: CASSQDVYRGRPDFYEQYF. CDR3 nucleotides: TGTGCCAGCAGCCAAGATGTGTACAGAGGCCGTCCGGATTTCTACGAGCAGTACTTC.

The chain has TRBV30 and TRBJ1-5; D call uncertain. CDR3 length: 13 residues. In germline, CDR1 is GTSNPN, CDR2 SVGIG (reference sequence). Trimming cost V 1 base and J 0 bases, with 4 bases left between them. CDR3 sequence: CAWSEYSNQPQHF. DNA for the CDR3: TGTGCCTGGAGTGAGTATAGCAATCAGCCCCAGCATTTT.

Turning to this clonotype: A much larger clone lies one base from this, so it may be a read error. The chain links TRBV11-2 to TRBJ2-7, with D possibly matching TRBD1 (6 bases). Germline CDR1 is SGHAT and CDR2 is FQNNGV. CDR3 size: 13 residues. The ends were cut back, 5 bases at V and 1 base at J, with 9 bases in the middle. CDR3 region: CASSHGQSYEQYF. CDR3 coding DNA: TGTGCCAGCAGCCACGGACAGTCCTACGAGCAGTACTTC.

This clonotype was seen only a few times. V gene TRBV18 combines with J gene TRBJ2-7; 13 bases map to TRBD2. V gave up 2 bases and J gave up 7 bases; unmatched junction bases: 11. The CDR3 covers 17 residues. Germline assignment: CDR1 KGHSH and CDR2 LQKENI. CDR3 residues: CASSPFVLAGGPGEQYF. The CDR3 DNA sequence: TGTGCCAGCTCACCATTTGTACTAGCGGGAGGGCCTGGGGAGCAGTACTTC.

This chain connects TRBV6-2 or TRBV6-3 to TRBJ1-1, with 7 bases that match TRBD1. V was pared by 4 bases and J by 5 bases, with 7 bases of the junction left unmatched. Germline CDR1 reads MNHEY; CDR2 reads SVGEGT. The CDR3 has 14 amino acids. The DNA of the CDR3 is TGTGCCAGCAGTTTGAGTACAGGGGAAACTGAAGCTTTCTTT. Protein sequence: CASSLSTGETEAFF.

The CDR3 nucleotides are TGTGCCAGCAGCCACATAGTGGACAGGAACTCCTACGAGCAGTACTTC. Translation gives CASSHIVDRNSYEQYF. The chain couples TRBV5-6 to TRBJ2-7, with 7 bases fitting TRBD1. CDR1 is SGHDT, CDR2 YYEEEE, per germline. V shed 4 bases, J shed 0 bases, and the junction held 10 bases outside the gene matches. The CDR3 is made up of 16 amino acids.

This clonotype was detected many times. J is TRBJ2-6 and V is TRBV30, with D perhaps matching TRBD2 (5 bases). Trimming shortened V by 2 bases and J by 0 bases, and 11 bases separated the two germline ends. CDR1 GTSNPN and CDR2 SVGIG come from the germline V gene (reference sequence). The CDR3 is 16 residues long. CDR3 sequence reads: CAWSSGSLSGANVLTF. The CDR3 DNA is TGTGCCTGGAGTAGCGGCAGCCTCTCTGGGGCCAACGTCCTGACTTTC. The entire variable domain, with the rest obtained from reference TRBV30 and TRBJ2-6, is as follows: SQTIHQWPATLVQPVGSPLSLECTVEGTSNPNLYWYRQAAGRGLQLLFYSVGIGQISSEVPQNLSASRPQDRQFILSSKKLLLSDSGFYLCAWSSGSLSGANVLTFGAGSRLTVL.

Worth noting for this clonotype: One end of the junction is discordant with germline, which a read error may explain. CDR3 protein: CARSERVNQPQHF. DNA for the CDR3: TGTGCCAGAAGTGAGCGGGTAAACCAGCCCCAGCATTTT. The chain links TRBV25-1 to TRBJ1-5; unclear D gene. CDR1 and CDR2 from the germline V gene are MGHDK and SYGVNS. The CDR3 runs to 13 residues.

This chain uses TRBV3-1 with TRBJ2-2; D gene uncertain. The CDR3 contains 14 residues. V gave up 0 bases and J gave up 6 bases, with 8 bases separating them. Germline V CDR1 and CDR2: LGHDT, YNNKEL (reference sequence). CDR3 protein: CASSQEGYAGELFF. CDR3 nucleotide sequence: TGTGCCAGCAGCCAAGAGGGGTATGCCGGGGAGCTGTTTTTT.

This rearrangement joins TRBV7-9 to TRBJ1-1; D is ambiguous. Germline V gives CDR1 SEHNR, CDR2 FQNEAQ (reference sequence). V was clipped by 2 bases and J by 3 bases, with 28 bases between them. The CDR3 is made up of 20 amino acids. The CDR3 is CASSLPNGPETKRWDTEAFF. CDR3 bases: TGTGCCAGCAGCTTACCGAACGGACCCGAAACAAAACGGTGGGACACTGAAGCTTTCTTT.

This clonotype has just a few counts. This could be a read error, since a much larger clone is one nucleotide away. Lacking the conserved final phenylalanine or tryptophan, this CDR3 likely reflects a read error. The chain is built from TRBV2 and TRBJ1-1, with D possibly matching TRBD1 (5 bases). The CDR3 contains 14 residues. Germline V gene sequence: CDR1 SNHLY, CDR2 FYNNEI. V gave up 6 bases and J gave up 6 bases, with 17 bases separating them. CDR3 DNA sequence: TGTGCCAGCAGCTCTCGGGGGGGAGACCCTGAAGCTTTCTCT. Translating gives CASSSRGGDPEAFS.

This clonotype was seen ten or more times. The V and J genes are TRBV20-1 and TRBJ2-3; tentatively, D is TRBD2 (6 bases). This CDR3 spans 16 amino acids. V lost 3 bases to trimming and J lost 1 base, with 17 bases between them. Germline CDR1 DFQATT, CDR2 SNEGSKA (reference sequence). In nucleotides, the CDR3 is TGCAGTGCTAGGGGGAGAGTGGGAGGACGCACAGATACGCAGTATTTT. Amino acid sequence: CSARGRVGGRTDTQYF.

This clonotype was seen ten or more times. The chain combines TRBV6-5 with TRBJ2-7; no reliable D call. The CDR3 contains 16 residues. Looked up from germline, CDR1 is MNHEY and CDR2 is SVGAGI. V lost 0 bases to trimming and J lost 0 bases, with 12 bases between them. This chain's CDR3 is CASSYSPELNSYEQYF. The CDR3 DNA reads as TGTGCCAGCAGTTACTCGCCAGAACTAAACTCCTACGAGCAGTACTTC.

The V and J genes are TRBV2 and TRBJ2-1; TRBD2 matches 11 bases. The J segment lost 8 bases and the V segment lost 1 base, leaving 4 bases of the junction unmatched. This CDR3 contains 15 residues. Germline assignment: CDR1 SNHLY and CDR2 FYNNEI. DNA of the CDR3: TGTGCCAGCAGTGAAGAAACTAGCGGGAGTCATGAGCAGTTCTTC. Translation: CASSEETSGSHEQFF.

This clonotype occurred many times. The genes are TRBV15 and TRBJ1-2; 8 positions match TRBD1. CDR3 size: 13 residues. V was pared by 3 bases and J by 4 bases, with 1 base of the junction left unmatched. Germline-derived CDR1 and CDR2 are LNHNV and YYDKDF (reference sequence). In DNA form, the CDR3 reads TGTGCCACCAGCAGCGGACAGGGCTATGGCTACACCTTC. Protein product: CATSSGQGYGYTF. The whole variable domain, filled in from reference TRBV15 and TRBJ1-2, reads DAMVIQNPRYQVTQFGKPVTLSCSQTLNHNVMYWYQQKSSQAPKLLFHYYDKDFNNEADTPDNFQSRRPNTSFCFLDIRSPGLGDTAMYLCATSSGQGYGYTFGSGTRLTVV.

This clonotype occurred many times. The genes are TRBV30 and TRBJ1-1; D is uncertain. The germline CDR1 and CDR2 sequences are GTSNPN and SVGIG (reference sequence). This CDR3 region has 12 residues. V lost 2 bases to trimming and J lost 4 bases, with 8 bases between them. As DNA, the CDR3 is TGTGCCTGGAGTCCGTTGACCACTGAAGCTTTCTTT. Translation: CAWSPLTTEAFF.

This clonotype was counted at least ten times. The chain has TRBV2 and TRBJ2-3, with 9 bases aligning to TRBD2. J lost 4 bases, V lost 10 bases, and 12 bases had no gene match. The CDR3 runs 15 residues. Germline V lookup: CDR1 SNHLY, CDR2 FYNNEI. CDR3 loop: CATSVGIAGADTQYF. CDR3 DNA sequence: TGTGCCACCTCCGTCGGCATAGCGGGAGCAGATACGCAGTATTTT. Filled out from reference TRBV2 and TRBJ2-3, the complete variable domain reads EPEVTQTPSHQVTQMGQEVILRCVPISNHLYFYWYRQILGQKVEFLVSFYNNEISEKSEIFDDQFSVERPDGSNFTLKIRSTKLEDSAMYFCATSVGIAGADTQYFGPGTRLTVL.

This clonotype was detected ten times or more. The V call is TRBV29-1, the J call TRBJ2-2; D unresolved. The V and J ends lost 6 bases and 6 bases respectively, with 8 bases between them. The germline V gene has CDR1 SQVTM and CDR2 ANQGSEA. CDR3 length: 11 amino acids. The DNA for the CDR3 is TGCAGCGTACCTGAGGCCGGGGAGCTGTTTTTT. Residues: CSVPEAGELFF.

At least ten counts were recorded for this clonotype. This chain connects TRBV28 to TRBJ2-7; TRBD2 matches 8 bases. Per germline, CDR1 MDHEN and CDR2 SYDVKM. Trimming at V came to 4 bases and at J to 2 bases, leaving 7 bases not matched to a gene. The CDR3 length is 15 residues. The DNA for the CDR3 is TGTGCCAGCAGTTCGAGCGGGAGTGGGGCCTACGAGCAGTACTTC. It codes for CASSSSGSGAYEQYF.